This T cell receptor beta chain originates from a study of shared clonotypes between healthy human individuals. Study-wide results and limits: Non-shared clonotypes had lower generation probabilities than those shared by all four donors.

Per germline, CDR1 SGHDN and CDR2 FVKESK. V dropped 4 bases and J dropped 3; count of bases not matched to a gene: 7. The CDR3 has 15 residues. Regarding this clone: The antigen is not known.

Measured with immunoSEQ multiplex PCR; TCRdb has only the in-frame clones, and not every one. The data hold over a million clones, with about 96% observed a single time. This sequence joins TRBV14 and TRBJ2-7; TRBD1 agrees at 9 bases. The sequenced material came from naive CD4+ T cells sorted from blood. Subset indicated: CD45RA+ positively selected. The receptor was derived from a man aged 25-40 years in good health. The CDR3 loop is CASSPPGQGFYEQYF. CDR3 sequence (DNA): TGTGCCAGCAGCCCTCCGGGACAGGGCTTCTACGAGCAGTACTTC.